This T cell receptor beta chain was profiled in a study of T-cell memory formation after mild COVID-19. Study results and caveats: Clones that contracted from day 15 to 85 had balanced CD4/CD8; later expanders were CD4+ biased. The study detected some responding clones in pre-infection memory, suggesting cross-reactive memory joined.

The CDR3 runs 15 residues. V was trimmed by 4 bases and J by 8 bases, leaving 21 bases between them. Germline CDR1 and CDR2: LGHNA and YSLEER. TCR alpha and TCR beta cDNA libraries carrying sample barcodes and UMIs were produced by 5'RACE using constant-segment primers. TCRdb independently ran MiXCR on the 5' RACE reads; one entry per CDR3 protein. The table has 60,000 to 65,000 distinct CDR3 sequences, roughly 10% seen once. This clonotype is categorized as medium-sized. Its cognate antigen is unknown. The clonotype comes from a man in his late teens or twenties who had mild COVID-19 (a few samples of this study predate the infection). Cell type and time point are not known. V usage is TRBV4-3 and J usage is TRBJ2-7, with D possibly matching TRBD2 (5 bases). Material for sequencing was PBMCs or a T cell subset sorted from them (not recorded which). The CDR3 bases are TGCGCCAGCAGCCTCGTCGGACTCTCCCGGGGAAAGCAGTACTTC. Protein: CASSLVGLSRGKQYF.